This T cell receptor beta chain was recovered during a study of TIL therapy for anti-PD-1-resistant metastatic lung cancer. The CDR3 totals 12 residues. Germline CDR1 GTSNPN, CDR2 SVGIG (reference sequence). V lost 4 bases and J lost 3, with 10 bases in between. This was the immunoSEQ v3 assay. Some clones are missing from TCRdb's copy, which holds only in-frame ones; the method was immunoSEQ multiplex PCR. The table records tens of thousands of clones, roughly 70% of them present only once. Time point noted: pre-treatment sample, taken before nivolumab and TIL therapy. Pleural nodules or supraclavicular lymph nodes made up most of the excised metastases sampled.

The chain employs TRBV30 and TRBJ2-7, with a possible D match to TRBD1 (6 bases). Sample: tumor tissue, taken at baseline. This TCR came from a person aged 25-85 years with non-small cell lung cancer. CDR3 sequence reads: CAWTPDSYEQYF. The DNA of the CDR3 is TGTGCCTGGACCCCGGACAGCTACGAGCAGTACTTC.